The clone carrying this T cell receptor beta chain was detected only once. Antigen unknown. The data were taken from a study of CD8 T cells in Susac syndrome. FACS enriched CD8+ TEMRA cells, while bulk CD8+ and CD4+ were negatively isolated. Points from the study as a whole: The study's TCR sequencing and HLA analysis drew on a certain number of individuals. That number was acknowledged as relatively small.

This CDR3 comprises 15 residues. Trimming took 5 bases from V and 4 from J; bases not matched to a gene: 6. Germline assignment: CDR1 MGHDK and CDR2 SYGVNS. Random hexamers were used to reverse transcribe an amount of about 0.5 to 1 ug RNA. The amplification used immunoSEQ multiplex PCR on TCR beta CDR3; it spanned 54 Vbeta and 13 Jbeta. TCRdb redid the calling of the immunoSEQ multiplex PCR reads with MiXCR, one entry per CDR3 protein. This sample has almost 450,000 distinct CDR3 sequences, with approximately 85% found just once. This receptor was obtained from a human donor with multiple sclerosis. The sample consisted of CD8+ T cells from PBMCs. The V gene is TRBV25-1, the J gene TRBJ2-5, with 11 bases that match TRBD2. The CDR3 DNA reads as TGTGCCAGCAGTATGGGACTAGCGGATAGAGAGACCCAGTACTTC. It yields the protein CASSMGLADRETQYF.